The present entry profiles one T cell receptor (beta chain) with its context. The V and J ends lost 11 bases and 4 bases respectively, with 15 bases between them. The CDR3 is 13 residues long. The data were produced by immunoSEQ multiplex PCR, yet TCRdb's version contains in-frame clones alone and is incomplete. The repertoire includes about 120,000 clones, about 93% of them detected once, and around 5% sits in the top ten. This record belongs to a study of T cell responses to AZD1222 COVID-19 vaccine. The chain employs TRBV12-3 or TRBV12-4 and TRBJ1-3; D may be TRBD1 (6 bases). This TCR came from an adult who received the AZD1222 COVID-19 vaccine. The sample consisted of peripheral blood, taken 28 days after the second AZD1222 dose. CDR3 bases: TGTGCCGCCCAACGGGGGACAGGAAACACCATATATTTT. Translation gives CAAQRGTGNTIYF.